This TCR beta chain emerged from a study of T cells in Graves' hyperthyroidism and ophthalmopathy (dated by TCRdb to about 2019). General notes on the study: Peripheral blood samples were taken at the time of initial diagnosis, prior to any treatment. A discovery cohort of around 100 patients, about 40 with Graves' ophthalmopathy and over 55 with stable Graves' hyperthyroidism, was used to find distinguishing TCR V-J signatures. Whether ophthalmopathy could be predicted prospectively was tested in an independent validation cohort made up of 18 to 20 hyperthyroidism patients plus 17 patients who later progressed to ophthalmopathy. The approximately 98 discovery patients were randomly divided into training and test sets at a 7:3 ratio. In over five Graves' hyperthyroidism patients, the study also compared T-cell repertoires from thyroid tissue with T-cell repertoires from blood. After sampling, hyperthyroidism patients received methimazole starting at 30 mg daily, and ophthalmopathy patients received high-dose intravenous methylprednisolone. The paper describes TCR Vbeta CDR3 sequencing of around 140 peripheral blood samples, made up of about 41 ophthalmopathy patients, approximately 73 hyperthyroidism patients and some 17 progressor patients. Broad study findings and their caveats: In validation, progression to ophthalmopathy was predicted by the model with nearly 71% sensitivity and 72% to 85% specificity, a median of about 6.4 months before onset. No statistical method was used to set the sample size in advance, and investigators knew the group allocation. A 13 V-J signature model separated ophthalmopathy from stable hyperthyroidism, with approximately 87% sensitivity and roughly 81% specificity in cross-validation and 80%/75% in testing. Most expanded thyroid clonotypes (frequency above 0.001) were also found in blood, which suggests that blood repertoires may mirror thyroid immune responses.

In its sample, this clonotype was seen a few times. Its antigen has not been determined. Nothing much larger sits one base from this clone, and base qualities are not available. Stable Graves' hyperthyroidism was defined as the absence of progression to ophthalmopathy over 18 months of follow-up. Hyperthyroidism patients were aged 18 to 65 years and newly diagnosed, with disease duration of less than 2 months. Patients with uncontrolled infections, other autoimmune diseases, pregnancy or lactation were excluded. Clinical symptoms, serum thyroxine and TRAb, thyroid ultrasound, and orbital computed tomography formed the basis for the diagnoses. PBMCs were isolated from 10 ml of fresh peripheral blood by Ficoll-Paque density gradient centrifugation. Total RNA was extracted using Trizol reagent, and RNA quality was assessed on an Agilent 2100 Bioanalyzer. Trimming leaves V shorter by 2 bases and J shorter by 4 bases, with the junction holding 3 bases beyond the gene matches. The CDR3 starts with the cysteine, ends with the phenylalanine, and has 15 residues. The read is trimmed to its CDR3 DNA, 45 bases read in frame from base 1. CDR1 and CDR2 are read off the germline V gene as SGHRS and YFSETQ.

The TCR beta CDR3 regions were amplified from the RNA transcripts. The first round of RT-PCR for the TCR CDR3 was performed with the HTBI primer set and the Qiagen OneStep RT-PCR kit. A second multiplex PCR round built the libraries, followed by size selection and purification. Libraries were sequenced paired-end with 100 bp reads on an Illumina HiSeq2000. In the original analysis: Raw data were processed with SOAPnuke, discarding reads with adapters, uncalled bases, mean Phred below 15, or no exact constant-primer or identifier match. COPE v1.2.5 was used to merge high-quality paired reads, and clonotypes were defined as unique nucleotide sequences. MiTCR v1.1 was used to align clonotypes to the IMGT TRBV, TRBD and TRBJ reference segments. Analysis was restricted to V-J combinations with a frequency above 0.0001, which covered about 99% of repertoires. The TCS score was defined as the ratio of F50 (clonal expansion) to E x V (chaos), calculated using BLOSUM62-based TCRdist between CDR3 peptides within each V-J. Welch's t-statistics and random forest reduced roughly 540 V-J features to around 14, which were used in a naive Bayes classifier (R e1071). TCRdb trimmed the raw reads at Q25, called clones with MiXCR and kept productive beta chains. Here each entry gathers all rows of one CDR3 protein and keeps the most common genes and DNA. Clone size and V and J calls follow TCRdb, not the original study. The sample table shows a few hundred thousand distinct CDR3 sequences, and under 15% are seen once. Of the sample, 32% is held by the ten largest clones.

This receptor was identified in a woman aged 30 to 39 with Graves' hyperthyroidism. In this chain, TRBV5-1 is recombined with TRBJ2-2; TRBD1 lines up with 9 middle nucleotides. The sequenced sample consisted of blood. The CDR3 reads CASSLNRGRTGELFF. The nucleotides read TGCGCCAGCAGCTTAAACAGGGGGCGCACCGGGGAGCTGTTTTTT.